The sequence of this T cell receptor (beta chain) was determined in a study of response to subunit inactivated influenza vaccine. In its sample, this clonotype was seen many times. Its antigen is unidentified. The study, taken as a whole, reports: Seasonal influenza vaccination, on each occasion, was suggested by the authors to recruit few new T cells.

The V end lost 0 bases, the J end lost 4 bases, and 13 bases lay between the germline ends. Germline V lookup: CDR1 MNHNS, CDR2 SASEGT. The CDR3 consists of 15 residues. One entry per CDR3 protein results from TCRdb running MiXCR on the RT-PCR reads. This sample has under 200,000 distinct CDR3 sequences, with over 8.5% found just once. The clonotype was recovered from a man aged 45 to 70 who received an inactivated influenza vaccine. The sequences come from CD8+ T cells sorted from PBMCs, collected approximately 25 months after vaccination. V gene TRBV6-1 combines with J gene TRBJ2-7; tentatively, D is TRBD2 (5 bases). The CDR3 sequence is CASSEASGSLYEQYF. CDR3 sequence (DNA): TGTGCCAGCAGTGAAGCGAGCGGCAGCCTGTACGAGCAGTACTTC.